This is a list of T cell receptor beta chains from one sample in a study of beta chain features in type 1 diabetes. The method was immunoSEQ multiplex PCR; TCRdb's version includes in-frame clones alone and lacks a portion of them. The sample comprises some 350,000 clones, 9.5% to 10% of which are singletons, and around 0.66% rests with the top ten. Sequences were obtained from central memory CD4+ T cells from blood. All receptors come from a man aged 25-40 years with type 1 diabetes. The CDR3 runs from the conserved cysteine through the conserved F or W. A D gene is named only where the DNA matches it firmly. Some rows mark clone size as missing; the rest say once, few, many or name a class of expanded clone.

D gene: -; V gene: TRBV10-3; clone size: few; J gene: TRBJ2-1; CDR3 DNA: TGTGCCATCAGTGAAAGGGATGATGAGCAGTTCTTC; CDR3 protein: CAISERDDEQFF
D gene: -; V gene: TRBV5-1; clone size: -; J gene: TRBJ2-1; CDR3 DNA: TGCGCCAGCAGCTCCGGACAGAGCTCCTACAATGAGCAGTTCTTC; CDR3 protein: CASSSGQSSYNEQFF
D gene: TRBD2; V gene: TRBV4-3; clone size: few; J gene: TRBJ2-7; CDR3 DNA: TGCGCCAGCAGCCAAGATTGGGCGGGGCCGCGGGAGGTTTGGTACGAGCAGTACTTC; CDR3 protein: CASSQDWAGPREVWYEQYF
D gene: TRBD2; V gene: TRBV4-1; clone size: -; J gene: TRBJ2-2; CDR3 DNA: TGCGCCAGCAGCCAAAAGCGGGAGGTTCTGGCCGGGGAGCTGTTTTTT; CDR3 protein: CASSQKREVLAGELFF
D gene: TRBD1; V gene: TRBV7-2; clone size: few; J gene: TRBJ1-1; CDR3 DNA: TGTGCCAGCAGCCCCTTGGGACAGTGGAACACTGAAGCTTTCTTT; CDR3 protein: CASSPLGQWNTEAFF
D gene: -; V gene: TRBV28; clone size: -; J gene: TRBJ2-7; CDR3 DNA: TGTGCCAGCAGTTTAGAGACCCCCTACGAGCAGTACTTC; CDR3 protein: CASSLETPYEQYF
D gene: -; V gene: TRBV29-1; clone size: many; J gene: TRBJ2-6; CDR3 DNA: TGCAGCGCGACTACGCGGGGGGCCAACGTCCTGACTTTC; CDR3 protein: CSATTRGANVLTF
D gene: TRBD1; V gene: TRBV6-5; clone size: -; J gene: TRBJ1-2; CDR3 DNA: TGTGCCAGCAGTTCCCGGGACAGGTCCTACTACACCTTC; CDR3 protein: CASSSRDRSYYTF
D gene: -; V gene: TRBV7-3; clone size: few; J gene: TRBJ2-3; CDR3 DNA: TGTGCCAGCAGCAAGAGCGGTAGCACAGATACGCAGTATTTT; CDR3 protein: CASSKSGSTDTQYF
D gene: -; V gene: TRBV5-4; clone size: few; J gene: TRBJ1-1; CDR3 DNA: TGTGCCAGCAGCTTGGGGGGGATGGGTGAAGCTTTCTTT; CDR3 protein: CASSLGGMGEAFF
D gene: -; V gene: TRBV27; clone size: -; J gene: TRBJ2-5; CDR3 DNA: TGTGCCAGCAGTTTTAGGCAGTCTAACCAAGAGACCCAGTACTTC; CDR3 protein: CASSFRQSNQETQYF
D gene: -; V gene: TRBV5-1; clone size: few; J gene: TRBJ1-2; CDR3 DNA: TGCGCCAGCAGGCAGGATCCCAGGGATAACTATGGCTACACCTTC; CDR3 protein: CASRQDPRDNYGYTF
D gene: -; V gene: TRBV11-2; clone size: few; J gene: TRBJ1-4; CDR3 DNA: TGTGCCAGCAGCGACCAGGGTGCGCCTAATGAAAAACTGTTTTTT; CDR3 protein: CASSDQGAPNEKLFF
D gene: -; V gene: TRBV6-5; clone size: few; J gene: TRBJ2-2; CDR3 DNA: TGTGCCAGCAGTTACACAGACTCGAACACCGGGGAGCTGTTTTTT; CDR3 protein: CASSYTDSNTGELFF
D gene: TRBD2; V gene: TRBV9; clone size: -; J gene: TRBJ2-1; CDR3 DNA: TGTGCCAGCAGCGTATATCTAGCGGGAGGTGATGAGCAGTTCTTC; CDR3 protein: CASSVYLAGGDEQFF
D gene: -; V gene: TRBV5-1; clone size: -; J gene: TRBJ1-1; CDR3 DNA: TGCGCCAGCAGCTTGGAAGGATTCACTGAAGCTTTCTTT; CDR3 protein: CASSLEGFTEAFF
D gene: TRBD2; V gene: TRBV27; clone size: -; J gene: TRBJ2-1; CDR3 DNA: TGTGCCAGCAGTTTATCTCGGGGGGGGCCCTACAATGAGCAGTTCTTC; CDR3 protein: CASSLSRGGPYNEQFF
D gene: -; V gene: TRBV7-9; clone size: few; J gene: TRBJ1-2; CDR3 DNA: TGTGCCAGCAGCTTCTCGGGGGGGCCGACCTATGGCTACACCTTC; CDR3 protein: CASSFSGGPTYGYTF
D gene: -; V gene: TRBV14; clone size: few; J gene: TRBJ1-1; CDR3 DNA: TGTGCCAGCAGCCAAGATCCAGGGTACACTGAAGCTTTCTTT; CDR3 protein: CASSQDPGYTEAFF
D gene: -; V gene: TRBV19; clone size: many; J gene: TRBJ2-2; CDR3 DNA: TGTGCCAGTAGGGTGACCGGGGAGCTGTTTTTT; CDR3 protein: CASRVTGELFF
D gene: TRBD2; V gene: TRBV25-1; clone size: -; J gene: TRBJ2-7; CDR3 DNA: TGTGCCAGCAGTGAAGGGACTAGCGGATTTTACGAGCAGTACTTC; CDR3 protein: CASSEGTSGFYEQYF
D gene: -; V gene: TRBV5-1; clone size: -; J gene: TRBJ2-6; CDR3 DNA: TGCGCCAGCAGCCCGGGAGGGGCCAACGTCCTGACTTTC; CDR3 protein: CASSPGGANVLTF
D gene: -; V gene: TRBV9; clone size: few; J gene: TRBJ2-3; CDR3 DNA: TGTGCCAGCAGCGTAGCAGGGCAGCACACAGATACGCAGTATTTT; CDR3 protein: CASSVAGQHTDTQYF
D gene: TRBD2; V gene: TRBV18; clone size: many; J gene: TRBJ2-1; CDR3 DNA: TGTGCCAGCTCACGGGGACTAGCAAATGAGCAGTTCTTC; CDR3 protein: CASSRGLANEQFF
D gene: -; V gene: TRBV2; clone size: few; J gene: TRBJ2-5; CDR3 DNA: TGTGCCAGCAAATTCGGGACCGCCGAAGAGACCCAGTACTTC; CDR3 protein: CASKFGTAEETQYF
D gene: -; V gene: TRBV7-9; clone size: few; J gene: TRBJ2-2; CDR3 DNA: TGTGCCAGCAGCTTTACGACAGGAACCGGGGAGCTGTTTTTT; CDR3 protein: CASSFTTGTGELFF
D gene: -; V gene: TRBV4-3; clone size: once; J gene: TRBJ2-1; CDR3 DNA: TGCGCCAGCAGCCAAGACGCGAGCCGGGCCTACAATGAGCAGTTCTTC; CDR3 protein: CASSQDASRAYNEQFF
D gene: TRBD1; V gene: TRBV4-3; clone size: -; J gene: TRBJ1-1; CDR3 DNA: TGCGCCAGCAGCCTCCAACAGGGGCGTTCTGAAGCTTTCTTT; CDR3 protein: CASSLQQGRSEAFF
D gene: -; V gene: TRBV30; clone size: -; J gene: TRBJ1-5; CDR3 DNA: TGTGCCTGGAGGTATGGGGGAGGAGAAGGCAATCAGCCCCAGCATTTT; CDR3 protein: CAWRYGGGEGNQPQHF
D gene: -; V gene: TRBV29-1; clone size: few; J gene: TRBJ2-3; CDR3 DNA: TGCAGCGCCCGTCTAGCCGGAGATACGCAGTATTTT; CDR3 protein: CSARLAGDTQYF
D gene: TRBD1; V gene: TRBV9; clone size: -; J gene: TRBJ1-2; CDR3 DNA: TGTGCCAGCAGTCCGGACAGGGAAGATGGCTACACCTTC; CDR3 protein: CASSPDREDGYTF
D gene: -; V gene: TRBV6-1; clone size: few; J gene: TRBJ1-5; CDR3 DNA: TGTGCCAGCAGTGAAGTGGCAGGATCTAGCAATCAGCCCCAGCATTTT; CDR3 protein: CASSEVAGSSNQPQHF
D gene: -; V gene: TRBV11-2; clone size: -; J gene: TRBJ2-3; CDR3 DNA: TGTGCCAGCAGCTTCAGTTCGGGCGATACGCAGTATTTT; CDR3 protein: CASSFSSGDTQYF
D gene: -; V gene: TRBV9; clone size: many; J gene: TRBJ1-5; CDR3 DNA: TGTGCCAGCAGCGTCGCGGGGGGGTATCAGCCCCAGCATTTT; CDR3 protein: CASSVAGGYQPQHF
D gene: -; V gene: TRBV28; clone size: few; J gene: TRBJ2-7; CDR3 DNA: TGTGCCAGCAGTTCAACCGAATTCTGGAGCTTC; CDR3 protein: CASSSTEFWSF
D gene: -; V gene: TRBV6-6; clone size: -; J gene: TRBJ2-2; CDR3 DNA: TGTGCCAGCAGTTACCAACAGGGAAACACCGGGGAGCTGTTTTTT; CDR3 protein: CASSYQQGNTGELFF
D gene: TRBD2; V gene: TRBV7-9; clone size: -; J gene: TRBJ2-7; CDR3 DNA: TGTGCCAGCAGCTTAGAGCGGGGGACCTACGAGCAGTACTTC; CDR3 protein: CASSLERGTYEQYF
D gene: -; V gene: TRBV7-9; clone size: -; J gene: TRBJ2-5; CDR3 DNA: TGTGCCAGCAGCTTATACGGGGAAGAGACCCAGTACTTC; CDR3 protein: CASSLYGEETQYF